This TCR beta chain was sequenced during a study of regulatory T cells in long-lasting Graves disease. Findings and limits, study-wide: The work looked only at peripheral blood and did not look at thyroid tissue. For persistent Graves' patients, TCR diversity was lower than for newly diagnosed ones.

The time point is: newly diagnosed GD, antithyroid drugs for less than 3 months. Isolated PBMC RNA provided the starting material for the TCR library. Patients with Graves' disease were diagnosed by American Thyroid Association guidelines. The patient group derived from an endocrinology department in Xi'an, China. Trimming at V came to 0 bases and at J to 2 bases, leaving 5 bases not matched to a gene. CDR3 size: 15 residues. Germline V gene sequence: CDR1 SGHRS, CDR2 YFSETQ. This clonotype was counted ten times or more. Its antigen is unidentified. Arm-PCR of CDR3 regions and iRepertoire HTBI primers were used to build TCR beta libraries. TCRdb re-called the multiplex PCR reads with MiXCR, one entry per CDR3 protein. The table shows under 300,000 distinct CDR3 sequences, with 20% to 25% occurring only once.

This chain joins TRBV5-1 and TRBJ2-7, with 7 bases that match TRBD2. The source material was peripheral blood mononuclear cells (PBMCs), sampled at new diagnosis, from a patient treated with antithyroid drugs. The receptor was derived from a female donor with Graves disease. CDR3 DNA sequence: TGCGCCAGCAGCTTGGATGGGACTAACCCCTACGAGCAGTACTTC. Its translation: CASSLDGTNPYEQYF.